This TCR beta chain was recorded in a study of CD8 T cells in Susac syndrome. An input of about 0.5 to 1 ug of RNA was subjected to reverse transcription using random hexamers. TCRdb reanalysed the immunoSEQ multiplex PCR reads using MiXCR and keeps one entry per CDR3 protein. The sample has approximately 150,000 distinct CDR3 sequences, around 95% seen once; the top ten hold approximately 0.11%. TCR beta from blood CD8+ and CD4+ T cells was sequenced. Negative isolation yielded the CD8+ and CD4+ T cells, while FACS enriched the TEMRA cells. Germline CDR1 is DFQATT and CDR2 is SNEGSKA (reference sequence). V was pared by 1 base and J by 2 bases, with 6 bases between. The CDR3 has 13 amino acids.

This TCR derives from a human donor with multiple sclerosis. The chain recombines TRBV20-1 with TRBJ1-5; D unclear. Material for sequencing was CD4+ T cells from PBMCs. The CDR3 reads CSARGEGNQPQHF. The CDR3 nucleotides are TGCAGTGCTAGAGGGGAGGGCAATCAGCCCCAGCATTTT.